Each of the 3 T cell receptor beta chains below was sequenced from the same sample in a study of shared clonotypes between healthy human individuals. Only in-frame clones appear in the TCRdb table, and some are missing; sequencing was by immunoSEQ multiplex PCR. The sample yields more than 2,000,000 clones, about 92% seen once. Sequencing was done on a sample of naive CD4+ T cells from PBMCs. The subset here: CD45RA+ positively selected. The receptors come from a man younger than 35 in good health. Some clones in this sample may be carry-over from other donors' samples.

This rearrangement joins TRBV7-2 to TRBJ2-2; TRBD2 matches at 11 bases. The length of the CDR3 is 19 residues. Trimming cost V 5 bases and J 4 bases; bases outside gene matches: 15. Germline CDR1 is SGHTA and CDR2 is FQGNSA. The CDR3 nucleotides are TGTGCCAGCAGCCCAAGACTAGCGGGATACCCCGGGGGCACCGGGGAGCTGTTTTTT. Its protein product is CASSPRLAGYPGGTGELFF.

The rearrangement links TRBV5-4 to TRBJ2-1; 11 bases agree with TRBD2. The CDR3 extends over 16 amino acids. Germline V CDR1 and CDR2: SGHNT, YYREEE (reference sequence). The trim removed 5 bases at V and 4 bases at J, leaving 8 bases unmatched. The CDR3 DNA reads as TGTGCCAGCAGTTACATAGCGGGAGGGTTTTACAATGAGCAGTTCTTC. Translation: CASSYIAGGFYNEQFF.

The chain uses TRBV25-1 and TRBJ1-2, with D unclear. The CDR3 is 12 amino acids. Looked up from germline, CDR1 is MGHDK and CDR2 is SYGVNS. V was cut by 7 bases and J by 4 bases, with 10 bases left in between. In DNA form, the CDR3 reads TGTGCCAGCACAGACTCGGGCTATGGCTACACCTTC. Translated: CASTDSGYGYTF.